This entry describes one T cell receptor (beta chain). This receptor's antigen is unknown. No much larger clone is present one base from it, and per-base qualities are unavailable. The sample comes from a study of blood T cell repertoires in COVID-19 (dated by TCRdb to 2018 to 2020). For the wider study: Samples from collaborators originated in the United States, Italy and Spain and spanned both the acute and convalescent phases of COVID-19. The prospective study material was composed of cDNA or gDNA derived from T cells, B-cell-depleted T cells, or PBMCs. Deeply sampled blood TCRbeta repertoires from subjects exposed to, actively infected with, or recovered from COVID-19 were included in the dataset. The repertoires were released in a freely available public database intended as a resource for research on the immune response to SARS-CoV-2. Samples were obtained from the ongoing ImmuneRACE study (first 160 participants) and from 1,254 subjects provided by 6 global collaborators. Sample metadata almost always included a de-identified subject ID, COVID-19 status, age in years and sex. Where HLA class I and class II types were available, the types were taken from metadata supplied by the sample provider, not from assay-based typing. General study outcomes and caveats: The quantity of clinical and demographic metadata differed by source and by participant and was supplied without curation.

From a lookup of the germline V gene, CDR1 and CDR2 are MGHRA and YSYEKL. The V end loses 2 bases and the J end loses 4 bases, and a stretch of 14 bases separates them. There are 15 amino acids in the CDR3, from cysteine to phenylalanine inclusive. CDR3 DNA only is kept here, 45 bases in frame from base 1. The immunoSEQ Assay, a bias-controlled multiplex PCR, was used to amplify TCRbeta CDR3 regions from genomic DNA. The study's processing was this. The number of nucleated cells in each sample was estimated by amplification of reference gene primers within the assay. To quantify the absolute abundance of each unique TCRbeta CDR3 rearrangement, sequence reads were collapsed and filtered. For each sample, productive Simpson clonality was calculated by taking the square root of Simpson's diversity index across productive rearrangements. The source is immuneACCESS, and TCRdb retained only in-frame sequences with V and J called. Part of the clones is not carried over; for the studies checked, unresolved V genes explain less than half of this, and the remainder is unexplained. V, J and clone size derive from that table, while D and trimming were established from the DNA sequence. The sample table records some 100,000 clones; approximately 80% of these occur just once. Together, the top ten hold 8.5% to 12% of the sample.

Whole blood was collected in K2EDTA tubes by collaborating institutions according to the institutions' own protocols. For TCRbeta analysis, collaborators shipped samples in one of three forms: frozen whole blood, isolated PBMCs, or DNA extracted from either of those sample types. The origin of this receptor is a human donor in a cohort sampled during active COVID-19. Input material: peripheral blood. Rearrangement joined TRBV4-1 to TRBJ1-2; the D segment cannot be called with confidence. At the DNA level, the sequence is TGCGCCAGCAGCCAAACTACGAGGGAATCCTATGGCTACACCTTC. The resulting protein is CASSQTTRESYGYTF.